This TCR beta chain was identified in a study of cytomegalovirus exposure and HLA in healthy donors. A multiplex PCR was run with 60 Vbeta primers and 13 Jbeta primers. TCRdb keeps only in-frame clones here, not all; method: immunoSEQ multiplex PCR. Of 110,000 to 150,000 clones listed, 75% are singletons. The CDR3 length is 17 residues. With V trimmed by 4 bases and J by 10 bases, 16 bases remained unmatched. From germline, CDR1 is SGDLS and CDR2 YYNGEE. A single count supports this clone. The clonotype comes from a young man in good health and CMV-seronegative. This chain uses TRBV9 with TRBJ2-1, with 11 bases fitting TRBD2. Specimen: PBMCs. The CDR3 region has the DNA TGTGCCAGCAGCCAATCGTTAACTAGCGGGGGCCGACAGGAGCAGTTCTTC. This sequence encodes CASSQSLTSGGRQEQFF.